This section outlines one T cell receptor beta chain sequence together with its context. No fewer than 7 million PBMCs went into each sample. This specimen comes from a study of blood T cells in healthy people across ages. A second PCR of 7 to 11 cycles used a sample-barcoded 5' primer and a J-beta primer mix. Every molecule of cDNA carried a tag from a template-switch adaptor with 12 random nucleotides. TCRdb ran MiXCR on the 5' RACE reads and lists one entry per CDR3 protein. The sample consists of about a million distinct CDR3 sequences, 51% of them appearing once. CDR1 and CDR2 (germline): MNHNY, SVGAGI (reference sequence). CDR3 length: 13 residues. V was pared by 3 bases and J by 9 bases, with 9 bases between.

The chain couples TRBV6-6 to TRBJ1-6; no firm D call. The source is a woman aged 60-75 years in good health. Sequenced: blood. The CDR3 loop reads CASSYVGGSPLHF. DNA for the CDR3: TGTGCCAGCAGTTATGTTGGAGGTTCACCCCTCCACTTT.